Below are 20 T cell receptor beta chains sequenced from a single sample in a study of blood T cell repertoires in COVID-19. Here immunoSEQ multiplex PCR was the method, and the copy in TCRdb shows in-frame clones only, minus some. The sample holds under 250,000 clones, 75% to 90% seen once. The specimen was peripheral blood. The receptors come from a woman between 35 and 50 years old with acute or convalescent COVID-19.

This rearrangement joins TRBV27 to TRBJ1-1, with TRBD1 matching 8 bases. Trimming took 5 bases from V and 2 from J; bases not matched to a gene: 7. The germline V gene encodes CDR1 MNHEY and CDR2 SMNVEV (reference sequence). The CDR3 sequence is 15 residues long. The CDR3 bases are TGTGCCAGCAGTCTGCAACAGGGGGAAAACACTGAAGCTTTCTTT. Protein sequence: CASSLQQGENTEAFF.

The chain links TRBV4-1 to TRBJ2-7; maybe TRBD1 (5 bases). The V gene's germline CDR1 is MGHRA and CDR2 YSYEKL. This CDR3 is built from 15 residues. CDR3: CASSQEGPRSFEQYV. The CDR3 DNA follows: TGCGCCAGCAGCCAAGAGGGGCCGCGATCCTTCGAGCAGTACGTC.

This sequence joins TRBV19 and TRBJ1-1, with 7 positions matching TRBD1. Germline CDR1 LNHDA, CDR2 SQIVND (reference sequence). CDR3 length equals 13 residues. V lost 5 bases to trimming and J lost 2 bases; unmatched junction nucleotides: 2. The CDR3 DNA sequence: TGTGCCAGTAGTTGGACAGGCAACACTGAAGCTTTCTTT. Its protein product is CASSWTGNTEAFF.

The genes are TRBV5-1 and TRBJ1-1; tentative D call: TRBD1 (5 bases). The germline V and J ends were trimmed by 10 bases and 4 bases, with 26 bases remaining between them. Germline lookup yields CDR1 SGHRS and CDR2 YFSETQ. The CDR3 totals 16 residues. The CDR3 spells CARRGGDRGGGTEAFF. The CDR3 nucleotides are TGCGCCCGCCGCGGGGGGGACCGGGGCGGGGGCACTGAAGCTTTCTTT.

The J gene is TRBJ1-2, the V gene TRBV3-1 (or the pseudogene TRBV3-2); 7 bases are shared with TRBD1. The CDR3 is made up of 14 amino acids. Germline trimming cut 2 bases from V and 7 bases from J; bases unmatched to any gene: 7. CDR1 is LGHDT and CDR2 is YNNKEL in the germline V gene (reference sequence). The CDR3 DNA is TGTGCCAGCAGCCAAAGGGGGCGGCTCGTTGGCTACACCTTC. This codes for CASSQRGRLVGYTF.

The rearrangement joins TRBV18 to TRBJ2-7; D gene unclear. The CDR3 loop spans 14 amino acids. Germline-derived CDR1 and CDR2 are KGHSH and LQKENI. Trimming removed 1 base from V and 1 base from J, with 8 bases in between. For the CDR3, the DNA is TGTGCCAGCTCACCACGAGGAGTTTCCTACGAGCAGTACGTC. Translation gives CASSPRGVSYEQYV.

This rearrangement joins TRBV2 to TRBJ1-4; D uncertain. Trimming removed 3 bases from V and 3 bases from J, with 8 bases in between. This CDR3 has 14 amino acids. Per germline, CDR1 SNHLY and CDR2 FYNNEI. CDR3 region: CASSDPGPNEKLFF. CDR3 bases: TGTGCCAGCAGTGATCCAGGCCCTAATGAAAAACTGTTTTTT.

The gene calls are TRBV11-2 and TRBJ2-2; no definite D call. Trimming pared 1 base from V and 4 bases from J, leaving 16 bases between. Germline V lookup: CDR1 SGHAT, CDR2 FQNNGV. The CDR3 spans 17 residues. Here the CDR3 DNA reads TGTGCCAGCAGCTTAGTCCGAAGACTTCCGAGCACCGGGGAGCTGTTTTTT. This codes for CASSLVRRLPSTGELFF.

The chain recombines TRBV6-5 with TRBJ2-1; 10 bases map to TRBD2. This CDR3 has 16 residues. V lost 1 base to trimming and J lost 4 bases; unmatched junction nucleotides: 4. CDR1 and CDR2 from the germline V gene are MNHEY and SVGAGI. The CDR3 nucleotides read TGTGCCAGCAGTTACTTCCTAGCGGGGGAGTACAATGAGCAGTTCTTC. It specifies CASSYFLAGEYNEQFF.

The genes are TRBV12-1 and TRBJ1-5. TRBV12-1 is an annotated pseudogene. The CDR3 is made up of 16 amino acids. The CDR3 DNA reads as TGTGCCAGCAGCTTTAACCGAGAATATAGCAATCAGCCCCAGCATTTT. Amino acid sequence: CASSFNREYSNQPQHF.

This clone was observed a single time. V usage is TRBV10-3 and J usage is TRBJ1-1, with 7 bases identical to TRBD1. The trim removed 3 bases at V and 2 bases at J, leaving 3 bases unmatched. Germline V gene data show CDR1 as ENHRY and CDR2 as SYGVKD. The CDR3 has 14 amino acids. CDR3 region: CAISEIGGNTEAFF. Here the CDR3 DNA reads TGTGCCATCAGTGAAATAGGGGGCAACACTGAAGCTTTCTTT.

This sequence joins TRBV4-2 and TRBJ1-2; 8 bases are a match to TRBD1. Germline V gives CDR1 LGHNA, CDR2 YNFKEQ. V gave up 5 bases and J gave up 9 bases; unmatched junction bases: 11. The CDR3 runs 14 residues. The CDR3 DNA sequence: TGTGCCAGCAGCTACCGGACAGGGTGGTATAGCTACACCTTC. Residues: CASSYRTGWYSYTF.

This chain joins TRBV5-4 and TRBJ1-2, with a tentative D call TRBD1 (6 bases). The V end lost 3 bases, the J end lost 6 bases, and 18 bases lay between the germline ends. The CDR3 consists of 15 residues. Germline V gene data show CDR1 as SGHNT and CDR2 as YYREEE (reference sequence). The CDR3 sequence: CASSSDPNRADGYTF. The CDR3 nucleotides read TGTGCCAGCAGCTCTGATCCTAACAGGGCGGATGGCTACACCTTC.

The CDR3 sequence is CATRVSTEAFF. CDR3 DNA: TGTGCCACTCGTGTTAGCACTGAAGCTTTCTTT. The V call is TRBV6-5, the J call TRBJ1-1; D unclear. V was clipped by 10 bases and J by 4 bases, with 10 bases between them. Germline assignment: CDR1 MNHEY and CDR2 SVGAGI. The CDR3 has 11 residues.

DNA of the CDR3: TGTGCCAGCAGTCCAGAGACAGGGGCTGGAAACACCATATATTTT. Translating gives CASSPETGAGNTIYF. V gene TRBV2 combines with J gene TRBJ1-3; 8 nucleotides agree with TRBD1. This CDR3 is built from 15 residues. Trimming cost V 5 bases and J 2 bases; bases outside gene matches: 5. In germline, CDR1 is SNHLY, CDR2 FYNNEI.

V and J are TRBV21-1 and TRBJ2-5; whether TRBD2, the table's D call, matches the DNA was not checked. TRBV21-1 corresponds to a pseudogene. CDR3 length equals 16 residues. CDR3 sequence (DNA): TGTGCCAGCAGCAGTCGAGGTAGCGGGGGGAAAGAGACCCAGTACTTC. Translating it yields CASSSRGSGGKETQYF.

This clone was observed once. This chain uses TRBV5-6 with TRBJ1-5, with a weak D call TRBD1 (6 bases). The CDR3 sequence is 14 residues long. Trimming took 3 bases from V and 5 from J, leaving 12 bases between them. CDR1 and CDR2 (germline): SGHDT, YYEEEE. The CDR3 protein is CASSYTGSDQPQHF. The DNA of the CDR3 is TGTGCCAGCAGCTATACAGGGAGCGATCAGCCCCAGCATTTT.

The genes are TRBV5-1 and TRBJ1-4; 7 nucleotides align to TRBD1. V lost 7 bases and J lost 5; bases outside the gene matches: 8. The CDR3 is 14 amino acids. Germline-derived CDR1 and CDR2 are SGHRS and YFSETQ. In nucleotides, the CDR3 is TGCGCCAGCTCCGCTGGCAGGGGGAATGAAAAACTGTTTTTT. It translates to CASSAGRGNEKLFF.

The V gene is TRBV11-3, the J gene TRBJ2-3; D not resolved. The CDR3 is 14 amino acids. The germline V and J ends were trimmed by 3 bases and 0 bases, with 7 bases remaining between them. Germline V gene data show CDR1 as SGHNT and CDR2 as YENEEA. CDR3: CASSFGASTDTQYF. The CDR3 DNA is TGTGCCAGCAGCTTCGGTGCTAGCACAGATACGCAGTATTTT.

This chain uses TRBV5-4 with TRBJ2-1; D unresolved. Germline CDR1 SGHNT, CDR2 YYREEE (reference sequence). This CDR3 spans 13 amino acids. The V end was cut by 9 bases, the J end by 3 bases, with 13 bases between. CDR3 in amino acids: CATHLPGYNEQFF. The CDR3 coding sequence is TGTGCCACCCACCTCCCGGGCTACAATGAGCAGTTCTTC.